The 27 T cell receptor beta chains given below trace back to one sample, sequenced in a study of shared clonotypes between healthy human individuals. Clones were read by immunoSEQ multiplex PCR, and TCRdb kept only the in-frame ones, dropping some. The sample lists roughly 1.4 million clones; approximately 98.5% were seen once. Input material: naive CD4+ T cells sorted from blood. Subset described: CD45RA+ positively selected. The origin of the receptors is a man under 40 in good health.

The V and J genes are TRBV7-3 and TRBJ2-3, with 10 bases lining up with TRBD2. V dropped 1 base and J dropped 0; count of bases not matched to a gene: 16. CDR3 length equals 21 residues. CDR1 SGHTA and CDR2 FQGTGA come from the germline V gene. The CDR3: CASSLRPLAGAGNPSTDTQYF. In nucleotides, the CDR3 is TGTGCCAGCAGCTTAAGACCCCTAGCGGGAGCCGGTAATCCAAGCACAGATACGCAGTATTTT.

The chain joins TRBV27 to TRBJ1-2; D remains unclear. V was trimmed by 2 bases and J by 6 bases, leaving 10 bases between them. Germline V gene data show CDR1 as MNHEY and CDR2 as SMNVEV (reference sequence). The CDR3 consists of 13 residues. This CDR3 reads CASSLIGKDGYTF. The CDR3 nucleotides are TGTGCCAGCAGTTTAATAGGGAAGGATGGCTACACCTTC.

The V call is TRBV28, the J call TRBJ1-5; D is uncertain. With 4 bases removed from V and 0 bases from J, the gap between germline ends came to 4 bases. There are 13 residues in the CDR3. Germline lookup yields CDR1 MDHEN and CDR2 SYDVKM. The CDR3 region is CASSYYSNQPQHF. CDR3 nucleotide sequence: TGTGCCAGCAGTTACTATAGCAATCAGCCCCAGCATTTT.

The J gene is TRBJ2-1, the V gene TRBV9; 8 positions agree with TRBD2. The CDR3 is made up of 14 amino acids. The germline gives CDR1 SGDLS, CDR2 YYNGEE. J was trimmed by 9 bases and V by 3 bases; bases with no gene match: 8. The DNA of the CDR3 is TGTGCCAGCAGCGCCAAAGCGGGAGCGGGTGAGCAGTTCTTC. Its translation is CASSAKAGAGEQFF.

Concerning this clone: Other nucleotide sequences from this sample produce the same CDR3. V gene TRBV7-9 combines with J gene TRBJ2-7, with D unclear. The CDR3 extends over 11 amino acids. V was clipped by 1 base and J by 7 bases, with 5 bases between them. Germline V gene sequence: CDR1 SEHNR, CDR2 FQNEAQ (reference sequence). The CDR3 region has the DNA TGTGCCAGCAGCTTAGGGCTTGAGCAGTACTTC. Protein product: CASSLGLEQYF.

Comment on this clone: In the same sample, other DNA sequences code for this CDR3. This rearrangement joins TRBV5-1 to TRBJ2-3; 9 nucleotides align to TRBD2. The CDR3 loop spans 14 amino acids. In germline, CDR1 is SGHRS, CDR2 YFSETQ. V lost 3 bases and J lost 3; bases outside the gene matches: 2. CDR3 in DNA: TGCGCCAGCAGCTCGACTAGCGGTACAGATACGCAGTATTTT. This codes for CASSSTSGTDTQYF. The full variable domain, its missing parts supplied by reference TRBV5-1 and TRBJ2-3, is KAGVTQTPRYLIKTRGQQVTLSCSPISGHRSVSWYQQTPGQGLQFLFEYFSETQRNKGNFPGRFSGRQFSNSRSEMNVSTLELGDSALYLCASSSTSGTDTQYFGPGTRLTVL.

This chain connects TRBV10-3 to TRBJ2-5; weak D call: TRBD2 (7 bases). The CDR3 sequence is 15 residues long. Trimming removed 3 bases from V and 2 bases from J, with 13 bases in between. Germline V gene sequence: CDR1 ENHRY, CDR2 SYGVKD. CDR3 nucleotides: TGTGCCATCAGTGAAATTGGGGGGGCTCAAGAGACCCAGTACTTC. This sequence encodes CAISEIGGAQETQYF.

The CDR3 loop reads CASRPLSLGDTEAFF. The CDR3 DNA reads as TGTGCCAGCAGACCTTTATCACTGGGCGACACTGAAGCTTTCTTT. The chain carries TRBV5-6 and TRBJ1-1; D is uncertain. CDR1 and CDR2 from the germline V gene are SGHDT and YYEEEE. The length of the CDR3 is 15 residues. V was trimmed by 5 bases and J by 3 bases, leaving 17 bases between them.

V usage is TRBV5-6 and J usage is TRBJ2-1, with 8 bases fitting TRBD2. CDR1 and CDR2 (germline): SGHDT, YYEEEE. The CDR3 is 16 residues long. The J segment lost 0 bases and the V segment lost 2 bases, leaving 4 bases of the junction unmatched. Here the CDR3 DNA reads TGTGCCAGCAGCTTTACCAGCGGGAGCTCCTACAATGAGCAGTTCTTC. Encoded protein: CASSFTSGSSYNEQFF.

Concerning this clone: The sample carries other DNA sequences with the same CDR3. The genes are TRBV7-9 and TRBJ1-3; a possible D gene is TRBD1 (5 bases). The ends were cut back, 3 bases at V and 4 bases at J, with 10 bases in the middle. This CDR3 contains 14 residues. Germline V gives CDR1 SEHNR, CDR2 FQNEAQ (reference sequence). The CDR3 sequence: CASSFQGSGNTIYF. DNA of the CDR3: TGTGCCAGCAGCTTCCAGGGTTCCGGAAACACCATATATTTT.

This chain uses TRBV5-1 with TRBJ1-2; 7 nucleotides align to TRBD1. The germline V gene has CDR1 SGHRS and CDR2 YFSETQ. J lost 8 bases, V lost 0 bases, and 7 bases had no gene match. CDR3 length: 14 amino acids. The CDR3 bases are TGCGCCAGCAGCTTGGGGCAGGGGGTTAGAGGCTACACCTTC. This translates into CASSLGQGVRGYTF.

This clone has only one observation. The CDR3, as DNA: TGCGCCAGCAGGCCCGGGGTAGCGGGGACCCAGTACTTC. Encoded protein: CASRPGVAGTQYF. J is TRBJ2-5 and V is TRBV10-2, with 7 bases matching TRBD2. J gave up 7 bases and V 6 bases, and 8 bases lay outside the gene matches. CDR1 and CDR2 from the germline V gene are WSHSY and SAAADI. The CDR3 has 13 amino acids.

CDR3 bases: TGTGCCAGCAGCTTAGATCCCGGGACTCAGTACGAGCAGTACTTC. Its translation is CASSLDPGTQYEQYF. This sequence joins TRBV7-2 and TRBJ2-7; possible D gene TRBD2, 6 bases. This CDR3 is 15 amino acids long. Per the germline V gene, CDR1 is SGHTA and CDR2 is FQGNSA. V lost 1 base to trimming and J lost 4 bases, with 14 bases between them.

In the case of this clone: This same CDR3 is encoded by further DNA sequences in the sample. The rearrangement joins TRBV28 to TRBJ2-7; D perhaps matches TRBD2 (5 bases). V was cut by 2 bases and J by 2 bases, with 10 bases left in between. This CDR3 is 14 amino acids long. The germline V gene has CDR1 MDHEN and CDR2 SYDVKM. CDR3 region: CASSLGGGPYEQYF. The CDR3 DNA reads TGTGCCAGCAGTTTAGGAGGAGGCCCCTACGAGCAGTACTTC.

This sequence joins TRBV7-2 and TRBJ1-2, with 8 bases matching TRBD1. Germline assignment: CDR1 SGHTA and CDR2 FQGNSA. The CDR3 runs 14 residues. After removal of 5 bases from V and 6 bases from J, the junction contained 8 bases not matched to a gene. The CDR3 loop reads CASSPRTGQNGYTF. The CDR3 DNA reads as TGTGCCAGCAGCCCCCGGACAGGGCAAAATGGCTACACCTTC.

V is TRBV5-1 and J is TRBJ2-5; D possibly corresponds to TRBD1 (6 bases). Trimming cost V 1 base and J 3 bases, with 13 bases left between them. From germline, CDR1 is SGHRS and CDR2 YFSETQ. This CDR3 comprises 15 residues. Here the CDR3 DNA reads TGCGCCAGCAGCTTGTTAGGGACACCAGAAGAGACCCAGTACTTC. Translated, it gives CASSLLGTPEETQYF.

A note on this clone: Sequence at one end of the junction differs from germline and may be a read error. This chain uses TRBV20-1 with TRBJ2-3, with TRBD2 matching 7 bases. The CDR3 contains 8 residues. CDR1 and CDR2 from the germline V gene are DFQATT and SNEGSKA (reference sequence). CDR3: CSASRGVF. As DNA, the CDR3 is TGCAGTGCTAGTCGGGGGGTCTTT.

The chain carries TRBV7-3 and TRBJ2-7, with 11 bases that match TRBD2. Trimming at V came to 2 bases and at J to 0 bases, leaving 12 bases not matched to a gene. Germline CDR1 SGHTA, CDR2 FQGTGA. CDR3 length: 19 residues. The CDR3 bases are TGTGCCAGCAGCTTAGTATCGGCTAGCGGGAGGAAAATCTCCTACGAGCAGTACTTC. This gives the protein CASSLVSASGRKISYEQYF.

The rearrangement links TRBV5-1 to TRBJ2-3, with D perhaps assigned TRBD1 or TRBD2 (7 bases each). V was pared by 2 bases and J by 9 bases, with 16 bases between. The CDR3 has 14 residues. Germline V gene data show CDR1 as SGHRS and CDR2 as YFSETQ. CDR3 DNA sequence: TGCGCCAGCAGCTTAACTAGCGAAGGGGGCACGCAGTATTTT. Amino acids: CASSLTSEGGTQYF.

The chain recombines TRBV2 with TRBJ2-7; no definite D call. The germline V and J ends were trimmed by 4 bases and 6 bases, with 16 bases remaining between them. CDR3 size: 14 residues. In germline, CDR1 is SNHLY, CDR2 FYNNEI. CDR3: CASSVRPNLREQYF. The CDR3 bases are TGTGCCAGCAGTGTCAGGCCCAATCTACGCGAGCAGTACTTC. The full variable domain, completed using reference TRBV2 and TRBJ2-7, is EPEVTQTPSHQVTQMGQEVILRCVPISNHLYFYWYRQILGQKVEFLVSFYNNEISEKSEIFDDQFSVERPDGSNFTLKIRSTKLEDSAMYFCASSVRPNLREQYFGPGTRLTVT.

The chain uses TRBV5-1 and TRBJ2-3; D remains ambiguous. There are 16 residues in the CDR3. The ends were cut back, 4 bases at V and 3 bases at J, with 18 bases in the middle. The V gene's germline CDR1 is SGHRS and CDR2 YFSETQ. CDR3 region: CASSERTPDGTDTQYF. In DNA form, the CDR3 reads TGCGCCAGCAGCGAAAGGACCCCCGATGGGACAGATACGCAGTATTTT.

This sequence joins TRBV25-1 and TRBJ2-1, with 8 bases fitting TRBD2. This CDR3 spans 14 amino acids. The V and J ends lost 2 bases and 7 bases, in that order; junction bases with no gene match: 4. Germline CDR1 and CDR2: MGHDK and SYGVNS. CDR3 sequence: CASSEPGGRNEQFF. The DNA of the CDR3 is TGTGCCAGCAGTGAACCAGGCGGGAGGAATGAGCAGTTCTTC.

Concerning this clone: The same CDR3 also results from other DNA sequences found in this sample. CDR3 bases: TGCAGCGTTGCCGGGAGTTACGAGCAGTACTTC. Protein product: CSVAGSYEQYF. The chain employs TRBV29-1 and TRBJ2-7; TRBD2 is a possible D gene (6 bases). Trimming took off 4 bases at V and 4 bases at J, with 8 bases between the two ends. Germline V gene sequence: CDR1 SQVTM, CDR2 ANQGSEA. The length of the CDR3 is 11 residues.

Here the CDR3 DNA reads TGTGCCAGCAGCGAGTCTCCACTTAGTCGGACTGAAGCTTTCTTT. Translation gives CASSESPLSRTEAFF. V is TRBV2 and J is TRBJ1-1; D ambiguous. V was cut by 6 bases and J by 5 bases, with 19 bases left in between. This CDR3 has 15 amino acids. Germline assignment: CDR1 SNHLY and CDR2 FYNNEI.

A note on this clone: The same CDR3 is also encoded by other DNA sequences in this sample. The chain has TRBV5-1 and TRBJ2-1; the D is unclear. Germline values: CDR1 SGHRS, CDR2 YFSETQ. V gave up 4 bases and J gave up 4 bases, with 12 bases separating them. The CDR3 contains 14 residues. The DNA of the CDR3 is TGCGCCAGCAGCCTTGGGGATAGTTACAATGAGCAGTTCTTC. This gives the protein CASSLGDSYNEQFF.

Turning to this clone: The same CDR3 arises from other DNA sequences in this sample as well. The genes are TRBV20-1 and TRBJ2-3; D gene uncertain. The germline CDR1 and CDR2 sequences are DFQATT and SNEGSKA (reference sequence). The CDR3 consists of 10 residues. V gave up 6 bases and J gave up 2 bases, with 3 bases separating them. The CDR3 DNA is TGCAGTGCCATCACAGATACGCAGTATTTT. This encodes CSAITDTQYF.

The V and J genes are TRBV6-5 and TRBJ2-7; 9 bases align to TRBD1. The CDR3 consists of 14 residues. V was pared by 6 bases and J by 4 bases, with 7 bases of the junction left unmatched. Per germline, CDR1 MNHEY and CDR2 SVGAGI. CDR3 in DNA: TGTGCCAGCAGGACCACAGGGGGCGGGTACGAGCAGTACTTC. Its protein product is CASRTTGGGYEQYF.